This paragraph reports one T cell receptor (beta chain). The germline V gene encodes CDR1 MNHEY and CDR2 SVGAGI. This CDR3 has 13 residues. V was clipped by 6 bases and J by 0 bases; unmatched bases: 0. This sample was included in a study of blood T cell repertoires in COVID-19. Study information: COVID-19 samples collected from the United States, Italy and Spain covered acute and convalescent phases. The cDNA or gDNA used as material had been derived from T cells, B-cell-depleted T cells, or PBMCs.

As processed by the authors: By means of reference gene primer amplification, nucleated cell counts were estimated. Profiled with immunoSEQ multiplex PCR; TCRdb holds only in-frame clones, not every one. V, J and clone size derive from that table, while D and trimming were established from the DNA sequence. The table includes roughly 190,000 clones, more than 70% detected once. The chain employs TRBV6-5 and TRBJ1-2, with TRBD1 matching 8 bases. The material sequenced was peripheral blood. This clonotype was obtained from a man aged 45-60 years with active or convalescent COVID-19. The CDR3: CASRGQANYGYTF. In DNA form, the CDR3 reads TGTGCCAGCAGGGGACAGGCTAACTATGGCTACACCTTC.